The T cell receptor (beta chain) described here comes from a study of T cell responses to AZD1222 COVID-19 vaccine. Study-level findings and limits: White British people made up most donors, females outnumbered males, and clonal diversity was possibly underestimated. Across spike, vaccine-associated CD4 TCRs were found, dominant at 160-218 and 743-854.

A word on this clone: Its target is unknown.

Using immunoSEQ multiplex PCR, the repertoire was profiled, and TCRdb retains in-frame clones only, with some absent. The sample lists 100,000 or so clones; about 89% were seen once. The sequence was collected from an adult who received the AZD1222 COVID-19 vaccine. This specimen was peripheral blood, taken 28 days after the second AZD1222 dose.

CDR3: CASSLGSTGGNSYNSPLHF. The DNA for the CDR3 is TGCGCCAGCAGCCTGGGATCGACAGGCGGAAACTCCTATAATTCACCCCTCCACTTT. The chain carries TRBV5-1 and TRBJ1-6; possibly TRBD1 for D (6 bases). Germline CDR1 SGHRS, CDR2 YFSETQ. Deletions cut 4 bases from V and 0 bases from J, with 20 bases between. The CDR3 is made up of 19 amino acids.